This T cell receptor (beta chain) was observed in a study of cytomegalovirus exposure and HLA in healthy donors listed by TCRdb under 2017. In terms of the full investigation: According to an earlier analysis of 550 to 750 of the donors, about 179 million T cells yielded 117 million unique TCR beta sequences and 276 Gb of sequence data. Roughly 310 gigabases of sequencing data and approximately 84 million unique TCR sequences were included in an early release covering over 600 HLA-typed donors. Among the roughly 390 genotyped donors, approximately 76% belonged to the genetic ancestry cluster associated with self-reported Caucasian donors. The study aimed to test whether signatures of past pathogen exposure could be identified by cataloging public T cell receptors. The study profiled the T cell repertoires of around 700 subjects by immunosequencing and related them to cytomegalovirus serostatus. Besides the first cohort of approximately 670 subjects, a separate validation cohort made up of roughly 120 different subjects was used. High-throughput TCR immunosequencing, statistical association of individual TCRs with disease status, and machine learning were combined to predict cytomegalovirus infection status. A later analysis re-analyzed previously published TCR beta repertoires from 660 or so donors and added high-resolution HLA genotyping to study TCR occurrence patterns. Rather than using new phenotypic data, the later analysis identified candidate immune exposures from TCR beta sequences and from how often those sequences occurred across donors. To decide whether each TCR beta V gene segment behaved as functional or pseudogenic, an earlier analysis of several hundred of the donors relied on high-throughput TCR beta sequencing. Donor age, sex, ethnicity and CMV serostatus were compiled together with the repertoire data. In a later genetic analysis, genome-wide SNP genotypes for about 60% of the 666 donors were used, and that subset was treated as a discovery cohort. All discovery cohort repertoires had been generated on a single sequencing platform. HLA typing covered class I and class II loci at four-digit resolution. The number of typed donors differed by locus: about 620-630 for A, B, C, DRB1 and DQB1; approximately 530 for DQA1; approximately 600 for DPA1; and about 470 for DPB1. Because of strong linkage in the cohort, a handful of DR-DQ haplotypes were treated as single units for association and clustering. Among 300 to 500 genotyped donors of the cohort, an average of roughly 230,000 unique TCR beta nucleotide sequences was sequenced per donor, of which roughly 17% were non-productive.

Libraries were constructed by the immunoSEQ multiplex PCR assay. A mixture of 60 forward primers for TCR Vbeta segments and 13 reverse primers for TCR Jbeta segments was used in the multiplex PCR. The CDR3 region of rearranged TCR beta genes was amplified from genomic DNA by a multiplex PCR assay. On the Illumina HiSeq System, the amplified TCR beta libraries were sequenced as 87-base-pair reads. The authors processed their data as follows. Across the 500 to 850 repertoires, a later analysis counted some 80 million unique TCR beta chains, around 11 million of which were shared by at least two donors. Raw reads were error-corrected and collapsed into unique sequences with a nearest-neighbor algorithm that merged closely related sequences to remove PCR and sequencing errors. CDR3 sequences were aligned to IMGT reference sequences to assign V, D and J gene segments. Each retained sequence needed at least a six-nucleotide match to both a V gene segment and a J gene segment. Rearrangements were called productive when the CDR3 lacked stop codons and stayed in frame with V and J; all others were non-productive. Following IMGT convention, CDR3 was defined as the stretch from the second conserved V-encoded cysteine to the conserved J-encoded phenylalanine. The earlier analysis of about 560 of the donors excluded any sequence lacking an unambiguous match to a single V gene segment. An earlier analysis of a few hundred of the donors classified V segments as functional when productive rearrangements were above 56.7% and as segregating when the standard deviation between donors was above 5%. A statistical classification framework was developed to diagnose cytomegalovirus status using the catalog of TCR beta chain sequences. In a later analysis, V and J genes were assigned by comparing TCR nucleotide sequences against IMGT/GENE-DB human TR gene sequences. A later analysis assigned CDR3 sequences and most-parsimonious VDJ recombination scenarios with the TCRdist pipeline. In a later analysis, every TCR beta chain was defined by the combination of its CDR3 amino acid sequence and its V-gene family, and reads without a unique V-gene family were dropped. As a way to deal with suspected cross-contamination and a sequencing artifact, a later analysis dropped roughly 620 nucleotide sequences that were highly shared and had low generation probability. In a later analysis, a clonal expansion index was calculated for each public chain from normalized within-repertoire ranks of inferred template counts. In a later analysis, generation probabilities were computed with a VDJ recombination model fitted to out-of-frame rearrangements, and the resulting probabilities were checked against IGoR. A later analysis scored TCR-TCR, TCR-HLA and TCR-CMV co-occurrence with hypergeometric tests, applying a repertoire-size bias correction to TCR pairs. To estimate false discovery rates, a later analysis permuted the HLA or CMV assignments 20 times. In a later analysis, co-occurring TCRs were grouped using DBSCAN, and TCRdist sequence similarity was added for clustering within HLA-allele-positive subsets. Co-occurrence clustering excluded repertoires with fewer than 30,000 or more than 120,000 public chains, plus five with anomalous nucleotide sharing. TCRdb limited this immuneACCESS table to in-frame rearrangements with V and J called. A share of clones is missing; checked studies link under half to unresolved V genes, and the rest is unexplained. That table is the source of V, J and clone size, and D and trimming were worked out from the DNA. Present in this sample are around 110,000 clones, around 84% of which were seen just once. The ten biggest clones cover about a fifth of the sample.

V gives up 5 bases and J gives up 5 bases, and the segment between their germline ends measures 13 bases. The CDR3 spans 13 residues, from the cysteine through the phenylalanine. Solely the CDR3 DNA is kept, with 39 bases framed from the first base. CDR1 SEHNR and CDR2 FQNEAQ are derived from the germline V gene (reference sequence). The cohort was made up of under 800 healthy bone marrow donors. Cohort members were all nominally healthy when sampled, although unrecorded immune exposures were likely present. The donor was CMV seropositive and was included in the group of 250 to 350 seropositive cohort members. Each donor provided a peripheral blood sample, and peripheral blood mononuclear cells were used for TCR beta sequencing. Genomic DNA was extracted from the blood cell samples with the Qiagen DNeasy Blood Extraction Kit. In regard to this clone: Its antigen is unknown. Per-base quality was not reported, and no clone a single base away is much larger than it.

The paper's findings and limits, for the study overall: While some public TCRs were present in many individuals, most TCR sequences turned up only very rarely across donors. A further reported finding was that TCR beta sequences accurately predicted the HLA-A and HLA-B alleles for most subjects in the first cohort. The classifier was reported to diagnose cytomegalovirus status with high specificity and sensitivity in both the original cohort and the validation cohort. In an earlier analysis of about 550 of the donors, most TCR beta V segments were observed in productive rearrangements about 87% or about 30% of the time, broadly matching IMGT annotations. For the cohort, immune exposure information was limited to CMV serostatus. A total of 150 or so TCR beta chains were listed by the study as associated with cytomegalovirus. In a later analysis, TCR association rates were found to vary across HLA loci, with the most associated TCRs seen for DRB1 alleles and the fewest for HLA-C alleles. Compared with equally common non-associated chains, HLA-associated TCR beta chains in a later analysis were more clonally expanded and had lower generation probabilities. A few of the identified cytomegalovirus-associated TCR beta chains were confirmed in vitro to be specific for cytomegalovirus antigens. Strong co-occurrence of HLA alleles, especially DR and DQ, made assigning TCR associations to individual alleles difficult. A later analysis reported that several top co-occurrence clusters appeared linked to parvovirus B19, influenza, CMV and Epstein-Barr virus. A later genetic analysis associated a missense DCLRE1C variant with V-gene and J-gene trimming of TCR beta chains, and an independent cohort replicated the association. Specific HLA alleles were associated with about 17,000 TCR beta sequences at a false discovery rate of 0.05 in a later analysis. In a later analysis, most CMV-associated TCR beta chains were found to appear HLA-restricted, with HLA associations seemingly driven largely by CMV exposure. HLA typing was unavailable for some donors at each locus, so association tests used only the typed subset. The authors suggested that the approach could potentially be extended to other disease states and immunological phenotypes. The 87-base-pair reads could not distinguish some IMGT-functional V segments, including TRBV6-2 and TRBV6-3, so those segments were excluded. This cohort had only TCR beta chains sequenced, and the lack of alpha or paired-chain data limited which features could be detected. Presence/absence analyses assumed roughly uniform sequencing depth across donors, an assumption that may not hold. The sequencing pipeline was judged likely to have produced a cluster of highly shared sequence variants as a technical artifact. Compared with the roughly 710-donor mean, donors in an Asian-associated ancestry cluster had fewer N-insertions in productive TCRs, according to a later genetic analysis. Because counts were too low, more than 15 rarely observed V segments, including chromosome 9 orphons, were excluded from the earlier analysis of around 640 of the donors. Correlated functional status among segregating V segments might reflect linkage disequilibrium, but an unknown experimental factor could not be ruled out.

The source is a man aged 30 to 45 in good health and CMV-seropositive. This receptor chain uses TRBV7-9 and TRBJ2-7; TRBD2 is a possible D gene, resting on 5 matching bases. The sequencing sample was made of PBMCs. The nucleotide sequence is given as TGTGCCAGCAGCCGGCCGGGGAGTAACGAGCAGTACTTC. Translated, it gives CASSRPGSNEQYF.